These 27 T cell receptor beta chains were all obtained from the same sample, sequenced in a study of blood T cell repertoires in COVID-19. Assay used: immunoSEQ multiplex PCR; TCRdb lists only in-frame clones, some missing. The sample shows approximately 180,000 clones, around nine tenths of them seen only once. The sequenced sample consisted of peripheral blood. Receptor source: a woman aged 70-85 years with COVID-19, enrolled during active disease.

The chain uses TRBV7-9 and TRBJ1-4; 7 positions agree with TRBD1. V lost 4 bases and J lost 3; bases outside the gene matches: 11. The CDR3 extends over 17 amino acids. Germline-derived CDR1 and CDR2 are SEHNR and FQNEAQ (reference sequence). The CDR3 loop is CASSSRITGAANEKLFF. The CDR3 bases are TGTGCCAGCAGCTCAAGAATCACAGGGGCCGCTAATGAAAAACTGTTTTTT.

Written as DNA, the CDR3 is TGCGCCAGCAGCCAAGGGTCGGGACTAAAAGAGACCCAGTACTTC. This encodes CASSQGSGLKETQYF. The chain employs TRBV4-1 and TRBJ2-5; 7 bases are a match to TRBD2. Per the germline V gene, CDR1 is MGHRA and CDR2 is YSYEKL. This CDR3 is 15 amino acids long. With V trimmed by 1 base and J by 3 bases, 5 bases remained unmatched.

This chain joins TRBV19 and TRBJ2-2, with 10 nucleotides matching TRBD2. Germline V gene sequence: CDR1 LNHDA, CDR2 SQIVND (reference sequence). The CDR3 sequence is 16 residues long. With V trimmed by 5 bases and J by 1 base, 4 bases remained unmatched. CDR3 bases: TGTGCCAGTAGTCTACTAGCGGGACTGAACACCGGGGAGCTGTTTTTT. This codes for CASSLLAGLNTGELFF.

The rearrangement joins TRBV12-3 or TRBV12-4 to TRBJ1-5; a weak D match, TRBD1 (6 bases). CDR3 size: 12 residues. Between the trimmed V and J ends, which lost 6 bases and 4 bases, there was a span of 7 bases. In DNA form, the CDR3 reads TGTGCCAGCAGCCAGGGGAATCAGCCCCAGCATTTT. It yields the protein CASSQGNQPQHF.

The rearrangement uses TRBV28 and TRBJ2-7; 11 nucleotides match TRBD2. V lost 6 bases and J lost 6; bases outside the gene matches: 16. The CDR3 has 17 amino acids. CDR1 is MDHEN and CDR2 is SYDVKM in the germline V gene. The CDR3 bases are TGTGCCAGCAGCACTAGGACGGTAGCGGGAGGGCCGCTCGAGCAGTACTTC. Encoded protein: CASSTRTVAGGPLEQYF.

This sequence joins TRBV9 and TRBJ1-6, with D hard to call. V gave up 0 bases and J gave up 0 bases, with 7 bases separating them. This CDR3 is 16 amino acids long. Per germline, CDR1 SGDLS and CDR2 YYNGEE. The CDR3 DNA follows: TGTGCCAGCAGCGTAGATGGGAGCTCCTATAATTCACCCCTCCACTTT. This gives the protein CASSVDGSSYNSPLHF.

This clone was seen once. The chain recombines TRBV13 with TRBJ1-2; perhaps TRBD1 as D (6 bases). The V gene lost 5 bases and the J gene lost 6 bases, with 10 bases spanning the gap. Germline-derived CDR1 and CDR2 are PRHDT and FYEKMQ (reference sequence). The CDR3 is 12 residues long. CDR3 sequence: CASSAWGHGYTF. CDR3 in DNA: TGTGCCAGCAGCGCCTGGGGGCATGGCTACACCTTC.

The chain joins TRBV18 to TRBJ2-6, with 10 positions matching TRBD1. Germline loops: CDR1 KGHSH, CDR2 LQKENI. The CDR3 is 17 residues long. V shed 6 bases, J shed 4 bases, and the junction held 9 bases outside the gene matches. CDR3 DNA sequence: TGTGCCAGCTCTCGGTCCCGGGACAGGGGAGGGGCCAACGTCCTGACTTTC. It translates to CASSRSRDRGGANVLTF.

V gene TRBV19 combines with J gene TRBJ2-2, with D possibly matching TRBD1 (5 bases). The CDR3 consists of 14 residues. Germline V CDR1 and CDR2: LNHDA, SQIVND (reference sequence). Deletions cut 3 bases from V and 7 bases from J, with 12 bases between. Here the CDR3 reads CASSIKGISGELFF. CDR3 nucleotide sequence: TGTGCCAGTAGTATTAAGGGGATTAGCGGGGAGCTGTTTTTT.

The chain joins TRBV10-3 to TRBJ1-1; 7 positions agree with TRBD1. The V segment lost 4 bases and the J segment 1 base; nucleotides outside the gene matches: 0. The CDR3 covers 13 residues. Looked up from germline, CDR1 is ENHRY and CDR2 is SYGVKD. DNA for the CDR3: TGTGCCATCAGTGGACAGGGGAACACTGAAGCTTTCTTT. It specifies CAISGQGNTEAFF.

The gene calls are TRBV12-3 or TRBV12-4 and TRBJ2-7, with 11 bases lining up with TRBD1. The ends lost 4 bases at V and 6 bases at J; junction bases unmatched: 2. The CDR3 has 13 amino acids. The chain's CDR3 is CASSSGQGAEQYF. In nucleotides, the CDR3 is TGTGCCAGCAGTTCAGGACAGGGGGCCGAGCAGTACTTC.

The chain has TRBV27 and TRBJ1-5; D may be TRBD1 (6 bases). Trimming cost V 3 bases and J 7 bases, with 13 bases left between them. The CDR3 contains 14 residues. Per the germline V gene, CDR1 is MNHEY and CDR2 is SMNVEV (reference sequence). CDR3: CASSLGGAHQPQHF. CDR3 coding DNA: TGTGCCAGCAGTTTGGGGGGGGCCCACCAGCCCCAGCATTTT.

V is TRBV18 and J is TRBJ2-6; 7 bases match TRBD1. The CDR3 consists of 17 residues. V lost 3 bases and J lost 0; bases outside the gene matches: 5. Germline CDR1 KGHSH, CDR2 LQKENI. Here the CDR3 DNA reads TGTGCCAGCTCACCGGGACAGCCGTACTCTGGGGCCAACGTCCTGACTTTC. Its translation: CASSPGQPYSGANVLTF.

This sequence joins TRBV5-1 and TRBJ2-2; TRBD1 aligns across 9 bases. This CDR3 has 15 residues. Germline CDR1 and CDR2: SGHRS and YFSETQ. V trimming: 3 bases; J trimming: 1 base; junction bases outside the gene matches: 1. In nucleotides, the CDR3 is TGCGCCAGCAGCTGGGGACAGGGGAACACCGGGGAGCTGTTTTTT. Translation gives CASSWGQGNTGELFF.

The CDR3 DNA reads TGTGCCAGCAGCCAAGCGGTAGCCGAGACAGATACGCAGTATTTT. Translation gives CASSQAVAETDTQYF. V is TRBV3-1 (or the pseudogene TRBV3-2) and J is TRBJ2-3; D is uncertain. The V gene's germline CDR1 is LGHDT and CDR2 YNNKEL (reference sequence). CDR3 length equals 15 residues. The V and J ends lost 1 base and 3 bases respectively, with 11 bases between them.

The chain couples TRBV19 to TRBJ1-1; possibly TRBD1 for D (5 bases). Trimming took off 8 bases at V and 0 bases at J, with 16 bases between the two ends. From germline, CDR1 is LNHDA and CDR2 SQIVND (reference sequence). The CDR3 totals 15 residues. The CDR3 protein is CASPLPGHLNTEAFF. CDR3 bases: TGTGCCAGTCCTCTTCCTGGACACCTGAACACTGAAGCTTTCTTT.

This clone came up once. This chain links TRBV5-4 with TRBJ1-2, with D unresolved. Deletions cut 2 bases from V and 1 base from J, with 15 bases between. CDR3 length: 16 amino acids. CDR1 and CDR2 (germline): SGHNT, YYREEE (reference sequence). The CDR3 reads CASSFFRTPINYGYTF. For the CDR3, the DNA is TGTGCCAGCAGCTTTTTTCGGACTCCGATTAACTATGGCTACACCTTC.

This clone occurred a few times. CDR3 loop: CASSPRSREQYF. CDR3 coding DNA: TGTGCCAGCTCCCCGCGGTCGCGGGAGCAGTACTTC. The chain recombines TRBV18 with TRBJ2-7; D call uncertain. The length of the CDR3 is 12 residues. V lost 6 bases and J lost 7, with 13 bases in between. CDR1 and CDR2 from the germline V gene are KGHSH and LQKENI.

This clone was seen only a few times. V is TRBV10-3 and J is TRBJ2-7, with 8 bases fitting TRBD1. CDR1 ENHRY and CDR2 SYGVKD come from the germline V gene. V was clipped by 0 bases and J by 2 bases; unmatched bases: 3. The CDR3 has 15 amino acids. DNA for the CDR3: TGTGCCATCAGTGAGTCTAACAGGGGGGCCTACGAGCAGTACTTC. Protein product: CAISESNRGAYEQYF.

The CDR3 spells CASSSIPTGTGVLEQFF. The CDR3 DNA reads as TGTGCCAGCAGCTCCATACCAACCGGGACAGGGGTGTTGGAGCAGTTCTTC. V and J are TRBV7-3 and TRBJ2-1, with 10 bases fitting TRBD1. The CDR3 loop spans 17 amino acids. Germline lookup yields CDR1 SGHTA and CDR2 FQGTGA. The V gene end was trimmed by 4 bases and the J gene end by 10 bases; junction bases not matched to a gene: 16.

V and J are TRBV19 and TRBJ2-7, with 7 bases that match TRBD2. Germline loops: CDR1 LNHDA, CDR2 SQIVND (reference sequence). V lost 9 bases, J lost 3 bases, and 14 bases stayed unmatched. CDR3 size: 15 residues. The CDR3 DNA sequence: TGTGCCAGGAAGAGCGGGATCGCTTTCCACTACGAGCAGTACTTC. Its translation is CARKSGIAFHYEQYF.

The rearrangement uses TRBV4-2 and TRBJ2-7, with 10 bases aligning to TRBD2. Per germline, CDR1 LGHNA and CDR2 YNFKEQ. The CDR3 extends over 19 amino acids. V gave up 4 bases and J gave up 4 bases; unmatched junction bases: 19. This chain's CDR3 is CASSRDKIWASGSMYEQYF. As DNA, the CDR3 is TGTGCCAGCAGCCGAGATAAAATCTGGGCTAGCGGGAGTATGTACGAGCAGTACTTC.

The CDR3 is CASSPPTSGLETQYF. DNA of the CDR3: TGTGCCAGCTCACCACCGACTAGCGGGTTGGAGACCCAGTACTTC. The rearrangement joins TRBV18 to TRBJ2-5, with 10 bases fitting TRBD2. J lost 5 bases, V lost 0 bases, and 3 bases had no gene match. From germline, CDR1 is KGHSH and CDR2 LQKENI. The CDR3 runs to 15 residues.

This chain uses TRBV20-1 with TRBJ1-5; D is unclear. The CDR3 spans 13 residues. Trimming removed 3 bases at V and 3 bases at J, with 9 bases between. In germline, CDR1 is DFQATT, CDR2 SNEGSKA (reference sequence). The CDR3: CSASNTANQPQHF. In DNA form, the CDR3 reads TGCAGTGCTAGTAATACAGCCAATCAGCCCCAGCATTTT.

The chain is built from TRBV27 and TRBJ1-2, with a possible D match to TRBD1 (5 bases). The CDR3 has 14 residues. Germline V gene sequence: CDR1 MNHEY, CDR2 SMNVEV (reference sequence). V was shortened by 3 bases and J by 3 bases, with 11 bases between the two germline ends. Here the CDR3 DNA reads TGTGCCAGCAGTTTTGGGGGGGGTGACTATGGCTACACCTTC. This translates into CASSFGGGDYGYTF.

The chain couples TRBV9 to TRBJ1-1, with D maybe TRBD1 (6 bases). The germline gives CDR1 SGDLS, CDR2 YYNGEE. The CDR3 is 13 amino acids. Trimming took 1 base from V and 6 from J, leaving 10 bases between them. CDR3 nucleotide sequence: TGTGCCAGCAGCGTATACAGGGACGCTGAAGCTTTCTTT. Protein: CASSVYRDAEAFF.

The gene calls are TRBV27 and TRBJ1-6, with 8 bases fitting TRBD1. There are 16 residues in the CDR3. With 3 bases clipped from V and 5 bases from J, the junction kept 6 bases outside the gene matches. From germline, CDR1 is MNHEY and CDR2 SMNVEV (reference sequence). The CDR3 sequence: CASSFSGGNDNSPLHF. The CDR3 DNA sequence: TGTGCCAGCAGTTTTTCAGGGGGCAATGATAATTCACCCCTCCACTTT.